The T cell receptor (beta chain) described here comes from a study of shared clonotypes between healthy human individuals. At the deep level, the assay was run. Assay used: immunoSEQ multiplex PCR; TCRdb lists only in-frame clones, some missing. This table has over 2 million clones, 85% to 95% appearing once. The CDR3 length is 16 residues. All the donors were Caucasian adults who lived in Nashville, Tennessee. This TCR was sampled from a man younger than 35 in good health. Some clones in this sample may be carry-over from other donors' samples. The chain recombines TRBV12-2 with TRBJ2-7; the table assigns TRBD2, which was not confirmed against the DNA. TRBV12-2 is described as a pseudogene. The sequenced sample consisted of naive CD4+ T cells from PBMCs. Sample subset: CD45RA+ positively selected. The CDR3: CASRLVRGGGHYEQYF. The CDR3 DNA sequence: TGTGCAAGTCGCTTAGTAAGGGGCGGGGGCCACTACGAGCAGTACTTC.